Below, 9 T cell receptor beta chains from the same sample are listed, as sequenced in a study of OX40 agonist ivuxolimab in advanced cancers. The assay was immunoSEQ multiplex PCR, and TCRdb's table has in-frame clones only and misses some. The sample holds some 42,000 clones, approximately 92% seen once. Sequenced here: CD4+ or CD8+ T cells sorted from blood, sampled in a trial of the OX40 agonist ivuxolimab. The receptors here all came from an adult with an advanced solid tumor such as melanoma, head and neck, liver or kidney cancer.

This clone was seen more than once but under ten times. The rearrangement joins TRBV19 to TRBJ1-3; D not certain. Trimming pared 6 bases from V and 0 bases from J, leaving 9 bases between. The CDR3 spans 14 residues. Germline values: CDR1 LNHDA, CDR2 SQIVND (reference sequence). Here the CDR3 reads CASRADGSGNTIYF. The CDR3 DNA reads as TGTGCCAGTAGAGCAGACGGCTCTGGAAACACCATATATTTT.

J is TRBJ2-2 and V is TRBV7-6; TRBD2 is a possible D gene (5 bases). Germline V gene sequence: CDR1 SGHVS, CDR2 FNYEAQ. The CDR3 totals 15 residues. V was trimmed by 6 bases and J by 2 bases, leaving 13 bases between them. The CDR3 sequence is CASSLAGANTGELFF. CDR3 DNA: TGTGCCAGCAGTCTTGCGGGCGCAAACACCGGGGAGCTGTTTTTT.

This clone was detected once. The chain has TRBV9 and TRBJ2-1, with D possibly TRBD1 on 5 matching bases. CDR1 is SGDLS, CDR2 YYNGEE, per germline. The CDR3 contains 15 residues. V shed 3 bases and J shed 2 bases, with 12 bases lying between them. The CDR3 here is CASSEGRTAYNEQFF. CDR3 bases: TGTGCCAGCAGCGAGGGGCGAACAGCCTACAATGAGCAGTTCTTC.

This sequence joins TRBV28 and TRBJ2-7, with D unclear. CDR3 length equals 14 residues. Trimming pared 6 bases from V and 3 bases from J, leaving 15 bases between. Germline CDR1 and CDR2: MDHEN and SYDVKM. The CDR3 spells CASRARPANYEQYF. In DNA, the CDR3 is TGTGCCAGCAGGGCCAGGCCCGCCAACTACGAGCAGTACTTC.

This clone was seen only once. The chain employs TRBV5-6 and TRBJ2-7, with 9 bases lining up with TRBD1. The V segment lost 3 bases and the J segment 4 bases; nucleotides outside the gene matches: 5. The CDR3 sequence is 14 residues long. Germline-derived CDR1 and CDR2 are SGHDT and YYEEEE. The CDR3 DNA sequence: TGTGCCAGCAGCTCGATACAGGGGGCTTACGAGCAGTACTTC. This translates into CASSSIQGAYEQYF.

The chain has TRBV29-1 and TRBJ2-2; D is unresolved. V dropped 2 bases and J dropped 1 base, with 11 bases sitting between them. From germline, CDR1 is SQVTM and CDR2 ANQGSEA. The CDR3 length is 15 residues. The CDR3 DNA reads as TGCAGCGTTGAACTCCCGGCGGAGAACACCGGGGAGCTGTTTTTT. It encodes CSVELPAENTGELFF.

The rearrangement joins TRBV6-1 to TRBJ2-7, with D possibly matching TRBD2 (6 bases). Looked up from germline, CDR1 is MNHNS and CDR2 is SASEGT. V dropped 3 bases and J dropped 0 bases, with 12 bases sitting between them. CDR3 length: 15 amino acids. CDR3 in DNA: TGTGCCAGCAGTGAGTTGGGACTGATCTCCTACGAGCAGTACTTC. It translates to CASSELGLISYEQYF.

The chain links TRBV30 to TRBJ2-4, with 9 nucleotides matching TRBD1. The CDR3 consists of 20 residues. CDR1 and CDR2 (germline): GTSNPN, SVGIG (reference sequence). The ends lost 5 bases at V and 0 bases at J; junction bases unmatched: 20. The CDR3, as DNA: TGTGCCTGGGGAACCGGGACAGGGCTCGGAACGAATTTAGCCAAAAACATTCAGTACTTC. This sequence encodes CAWGTGTGLGTNLAKNIQYF. Complete variable domain (other parts from reference TRBV30 and TRBJ2-4): SQTIHQWPATLVQPVGSPLSLECTVEGTSNPNLYWYRQAAGRGLQLLFYSVGIGQISSEVPQNLSASRPQDRQFILSSKKLLLSDSGFYLCAWGTGTGLGTNLAKNIQYFGAGTRLSVL.

The V gene is TRBV10-3, the J gene TRBJ1-1; D unclear. The CDR3 consists of 12 residues. With 6 bases removed from V and 4 bases from J, the gap between germline ends came to 9 bases. Germline CDR1 is ENHRY and CDR2 is SYGVKD. CDR3 loop: CAIRGAGTEAFF. CDR3 coding DNA: TGTGCCATCAGAGGCGCGGGCACTGAAGCTTTCTTT.